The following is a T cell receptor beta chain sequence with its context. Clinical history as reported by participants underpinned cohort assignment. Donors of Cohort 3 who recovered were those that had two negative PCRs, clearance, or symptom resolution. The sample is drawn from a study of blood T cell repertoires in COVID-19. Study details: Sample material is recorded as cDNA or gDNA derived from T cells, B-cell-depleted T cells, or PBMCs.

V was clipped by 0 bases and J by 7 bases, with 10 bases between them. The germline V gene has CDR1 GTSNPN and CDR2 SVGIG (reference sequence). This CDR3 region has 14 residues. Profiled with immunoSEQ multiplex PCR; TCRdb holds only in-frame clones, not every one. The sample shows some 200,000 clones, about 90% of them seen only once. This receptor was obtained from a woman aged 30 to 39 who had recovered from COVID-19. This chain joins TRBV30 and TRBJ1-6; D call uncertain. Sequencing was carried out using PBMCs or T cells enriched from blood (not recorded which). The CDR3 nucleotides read TGTGCCTGGAGTGTTATAGGGAGAAATTCACCCCTCCACTTT. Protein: CAWSVIGRNSPLHF. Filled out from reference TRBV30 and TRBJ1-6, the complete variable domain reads SQTIHQWPATLVQPVGSPLSLECTVEGTSNPNLYWYRQAAGRGLQLLFYSVGIGQISSEVPQNLSASRPQDRQFILSSKKLLLSDSGFYLCAWSVIGRNSPLHFGNGTRLTVT.